This TCR beta chain was captured in a study of T cell clonality in common variable immunodeficiency. The CDR3 spans 13 residues. CDR1 and CDR2 from the germline V gene are LNHDA and SQIVND (reference sequence). The V gene lost 5 bases and the J gene lost 0 bases, with 5 bases spanning the gap. The assay was immunoSEQ multiplex PCR, and TCRdb's table has in-frame clones only and misses some. This sample carries some 50,000 clones, none of them present only once. Donors gave roughly 4.5 to 8 ml heparinized peripheral whole blood. This clone was observed many times. Its specificity is unknown. The read gets to within 3 residues of the CDR3 end, and the germline J gene fills in the rest. Overall study findings and caveats: Fewer TCRbeta clones were shared among CVID subjects than controls. CVID subjects had higher TCRbeta clonality than healthy controls, most marked in about a third.

This sequence was found in a person aged 18 to 75 in good health. The chain employs TRBV19 and TRBJ1-5; no clear D. The sequenced sample was peripheral blood mononuclear cells. The covered CDR3 bases are TGTGCCAGTAGTCCGTATAGCAATCAGCCC. Translating gives CASSPYSNQP. The whole CDR3 sequence reads CASSPYSNQPQHF.